This TCR beta chain was sequenced for a study of sequential checkpoint blockade in melanoma. Whole-study context: Patients were randomized 1:1 to nivolumab-then-ipilimumab or ipilimumab-then-nivolumab first-line. TCRβ was sequenced from DNA of 91 pretreatment tumors. More than 20 patients had tumor biopsies before treatment and at week 13.

Only in-frame clones appear in the TCRdb table, and some are missing; sequencing was by immunoSEQ multiplex PCR. The sample yields 6,000 or so clones, 20% to 25% seen once. Noted treatment: randomized to nivolumab then ipilimumab (arm A) or the reverse (arm B). The germline CDR1 and CDR2 sequences are LNHDA and SQIVND (reference sequence). The ends were cut back, 0 bases at V and 7 bases at J, with 22 bases in the middle. The CDR3 loop spans 18 amino acids. Study results and limitations: T-cell fraction and clonality followed PD-L1 and CD8+ counts, not mutational load.

Comment on this clone: Antigen unknown.

The TCR comes from a human donor with melanoma. The material sequenced was tumor tissue (inferred from file names), taken from a patient given nivolumab and ipilimumab in sequence. V gene TRBV19 combines with J gene TRBJ2-1; D ambiguous. CDR3 residues: CASSIDTRRISAKNEQFF. CDR3 nucleotides: TGTGCCAGTAGTATAGATACGCGACGGATATCAGCGAAGAATGAGCAGTTCTTC.